A selection of T cell receptor beta chains follows, all from one sample in a study of blood T cell repertoires in COVID-19. Sequencing used immunoSEQ multiplex PCR; TCRdb keeps in-frame clones, though not all of them. The data contain about 320,000 clones, roughly nine tenths of them seen just once; the ten biggest clones take up over 8.5%. The sequencing input was peripheral blood. The receptors were gathered from a woman younger than 45 with COVID-19, enrolled during active disease. CDR3s include the opening cysteine and the closing phenylalanine or tryptophan. The D gene is left open where the match is weak. Size values are once, few and many counts, or a class for expanded clones, and some rows have none.

.,TRBJ1-3,.,TRBV15,TGTGCCACCAGCAGAGATTATATTCCAGAAAGCTCTGGAAACACCATATATTTT,CATSRDYIPESSGNTIYF
once,TRBJ2-1,.,TRBV15,TGTGCCACCAGCCGGGGTGAGGGGGGGTACAATGAGCAGTTCTTC,CATSRGEGGYNEQFF
.,TRBJ2-6,.,TRBV18,TGTGCCAGCTCACCACCCCGGAACGGGCGGGGCTCTGGGGCCAACGTCCTGACTTTC,CASSPPRNGRGSGANVLTF
.,TRBJ2-1,.,TRBV7-2,TGTGCCAGCAGCTTAGGACTGGCCACCTACAATGAGCAGTTCTTC,CASSLGLATYNEQFF
.,TRBJ1-2,.,TRBV5-1,TGCGCCAGCAGCTTGACGACTACTAACTATGGCTACACCTTC,CASSLTTTNYGYTF
.,TRBJ2-6,.,TRBV5-6,TGTGCCAGCAGCTTGGTGGGGGCTCCCTCTGGGGCCAACGTCCTGACTTTC,CASSLVGAPSGANVLTF
.,TRBJ1-6,.,TRBV6-5,TGTGGAACCAACAGGGATCTCTCCTATAATTCACCCCTCCACTTT,CGTNRDLSYNSPLHF
.,TRBJ2-5,TRBD2,TRBV3-1/TRBV3-2,TGTGCCAGCAGCCAGGCCACCGGGAGGGAGACCCAGTACTTC,CASSQATGRETQYF
.,TRBJ1-3,.,TRBV6-8,TGTGCCAGCAGTCACCACGCCAGGACATCACACGATTACTCTGGAAACACCATATATTTT,CASSHHARTSHDYSGNTIYF
.,TRBJ2-3,TRBD1,TRBV5-4,TGTGCCAGCATTCCCGGGACAGGGGGCACAGATACGCAGTATTTT,CASIPGTGGTDTQYF
.,TRBJ1-1,.,TRBV5-6,TGTGCCAGCAGTCTGGCGCGGCGAAAAGCTTTCTTT,CASSLARRKAFF
.,TRBJ2-7,.,TRBV3-1/TRBV3-2,TGTGCCAGCAGCCAGGGGGCCCGCGTCTCCTACGAGCAGTACTTC,CASSQGARVSYEQYF
once,TRBJ1-1,.,TRBV7-6,TGTGCCAGCAGCATACGAGGGCGGGGACCCGCTTTCTTT,CASSIRGRGPAFF
.,TRBJ2-5,TRBD1,TRBV24-1,TGTGCCACCAGTGATTTGGGGACAGACAGGGAGACCCAGTACTTC,CATSDLGTDRETQYF
.,TRBJ2-1,.,TRBV28,TGTGCCAGCAGACCTCCGAGACTCTCCCCCGATGAGCAGTTCTTC,CASRPPRLSPDEQFF
.,TRBJ2-2,.,TRBV6-6,TGTGCCAGCAGATCCCGGGGCGGGGAGCTGTTTTTT,CASRSRGGELFF
.,TRBJ2-5,TRBD2,TRBV6-5,TGTGCCAGCAGTTACAACGGGGGGGCGCGTGAGACCCAGTACTTC,CASSYNGGARETQYF
.,TRBJ2-3,.,TRBV6-4,TGTGCCAGCAGTTGGGACTTCACAGATACGCAGTATTTT,CASSWDFTDTQYF